These T cell receptor beta chains were read from a single sample in a study of vaccination and CD4 T cells after COVID-19. TCRdb independently ran MiXCR on the PCR reads; one entry per CDR3 protein. Of under 20,000 distinct CDR3 sequences detected, 53% appear once; the ten largest clones hold 7% to 8.5%. These receptors have no known antigen. Here the sequenced sample was CD4+ T cells from blood, cultured in vitro, taken before SARS-CoV-2 vaccination. Every receptor here comes from a human donor who had recovered from COVID-19. Both conserved end residues are part of each CDR3. The D gene is left open where the match is weak. Clone size is shown for a subset of rows, as once, few, many or a class of expanded clone.

>-|TRBJ2-7|TRBV4-1|TRBD2
TGCGCCAGCAGTCCCGGACTAGCGGGTGAGGGCGAGCAGTACTTC
CASSPGLAGEGEQYF
>-|TRBJ2-7|TRBV7-2|-
TGTGCCAGCAGCTTACGGACTACCTACGAGCAGTACTTC
CASSLRTTYEQYF
>few|TRBJ2-7|TRBV15|TRBD2
TGTGCCACCAGCAGGGTAGCGGGAGACTCCTACGAGCAGTACTTC
CATSRVAGDSYEQYF
>-|TRBJ2-5|TRBV19|TRBD2
TGTGCCAGTAGTATGTTGGGGGGGAGGACCCAGTACTTC
CASSMLGGRTQYF
>-|TRBJ2-2|TRBV24-1|-
TGTGCCACCAGTGATGCTACGGCGGGGAGATTCGGGGAGCTGTTTTTT
CATSDATAGRFGELFF
>-|TRBJ1-1|TRBV12-3/TRBV12-4|-
TGTGCCAGCAGTTTACGGGGGGAGAACACTGAAGCTTTCTTT
CASSLRGENTEAFF
>-|TRBJ2-3|TRBV12-3/TRBV12-4|-
TGTGCCAGCAGTCCCCGAGGGGGTGATACGCAGTATTTT
CASSPRGGDTQYF
>-|TRBJ2-1|TRBV15|-
TGTGCCACCAGCAGGGAACTTTCAGGAGAGCAGTTCTTC
CATSRELSGEQFF
>-|TRBJ2-6|TRBV7-2|TRBD1
TGTGCCAGCGGTGACAGGGGTTTCTCTGGGGCCAACGTCCTGACTTTC
CASGDRGFSGANVLTF
>-|TRBJ2-1|TRBV20-1|-
TGCAGTGCTAGAGACCCCGCGGGAACCACCTACAATGAGCAGTTCTTC
CSARDPAGTTYNEQFF
>few|TRBJ2-3|TRBV20-1|TRBD2
TGCAGTGCTACGCCCCTCGTTAGCGGGAGGAGAAAGGATACGCAGTATTTT
CSATPLVSGRRKDTQYF
>few|TRBJ2-3|TRBV7-2|-
TGTGCCAGCAGCTCGGACACTAGCACAGATACGCAGTATTTT
CASSSDTSTDTQYF
>-|TRBJ2-5|TRBV7-9|TRBD2
TGTGCCAGCAGGAAAACTAGCGGGAGGGGGAAGGAGACCCAGTACTTC
CASRKTSGRGKETQYF
>-|TRBJ2-7|TRBV6-1|TRBD2
TGTGCCATCAGTGAGGCACTAGCGGGAGCCTACGAGCAGTACTTC
CAISEALAGAYEQYF
>-|TRBJ1-2|TRBV6-2/TRBV6-3|-
TGTGCCAGCAGTTTTTTATCACAGAACTGTGGCTACACCTTC
CASSFLSQNCGYTF
>-|TRBJ2-5|TRBV7-2|TRBD2
TGTGCCAGCAGCTTAGGGGCGCTAGCGGGAGTTATAGGGCTCCAAGAGACCCAGTACTTC
CASSLGALAGVIGLQETQYF
>-|TRBJ2-1|TRBV11-2|-
TGTGCCAGCAGCAAGTACAATGAGCAGTTCTTC
CASSKYNEQFF